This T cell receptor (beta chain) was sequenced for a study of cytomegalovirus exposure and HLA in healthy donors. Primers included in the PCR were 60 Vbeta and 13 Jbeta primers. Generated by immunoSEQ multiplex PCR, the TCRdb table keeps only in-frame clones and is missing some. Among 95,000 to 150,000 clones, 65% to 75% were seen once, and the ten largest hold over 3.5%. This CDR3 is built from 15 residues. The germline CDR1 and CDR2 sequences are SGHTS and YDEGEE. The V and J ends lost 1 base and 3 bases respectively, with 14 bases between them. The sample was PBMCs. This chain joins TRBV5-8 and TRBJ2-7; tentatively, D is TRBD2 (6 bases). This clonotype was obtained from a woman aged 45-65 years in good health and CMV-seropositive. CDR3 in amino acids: CASSLNLGGIYEQYF. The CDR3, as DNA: TGTGCCAGCAGCTTGAACTTGGGGGGAATCTACGAGCAGTACTTC.